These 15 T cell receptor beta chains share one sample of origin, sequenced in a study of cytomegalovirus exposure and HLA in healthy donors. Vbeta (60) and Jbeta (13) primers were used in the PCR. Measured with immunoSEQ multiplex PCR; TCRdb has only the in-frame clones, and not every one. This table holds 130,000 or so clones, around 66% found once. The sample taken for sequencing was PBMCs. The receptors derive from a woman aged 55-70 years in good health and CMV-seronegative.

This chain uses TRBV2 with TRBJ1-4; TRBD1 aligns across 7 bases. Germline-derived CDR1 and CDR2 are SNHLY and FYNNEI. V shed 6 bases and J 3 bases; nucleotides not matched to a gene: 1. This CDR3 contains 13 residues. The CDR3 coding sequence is TGTGCCAGCAGGGGACAGCCTAATGAAAAACTGTTTTTT. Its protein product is CASRGQPNEKLFF.

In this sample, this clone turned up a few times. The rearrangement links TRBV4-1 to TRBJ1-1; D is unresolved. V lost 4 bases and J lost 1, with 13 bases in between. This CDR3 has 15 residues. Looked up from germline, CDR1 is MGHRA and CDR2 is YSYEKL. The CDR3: CASSLSGGRNTEAFF. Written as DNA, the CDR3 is TGCGCCAGCAGCCTAAGTGGAGGCAGGAACACTGAAGCTTTCTTT.

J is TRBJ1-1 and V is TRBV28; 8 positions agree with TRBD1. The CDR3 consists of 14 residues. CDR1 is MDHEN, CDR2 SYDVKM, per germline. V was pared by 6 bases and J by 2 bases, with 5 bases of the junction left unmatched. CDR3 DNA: TGTGCCAGCAGCCGGACAGGGCTCAACACTGAAGCTTTCTTT. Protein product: CASSRTGLNTEAFF.

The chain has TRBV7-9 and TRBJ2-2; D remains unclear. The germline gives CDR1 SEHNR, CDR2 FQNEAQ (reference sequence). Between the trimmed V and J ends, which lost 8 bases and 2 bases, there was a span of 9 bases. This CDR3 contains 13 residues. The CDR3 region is CASSRGNTGELFF. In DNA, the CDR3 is TGTGCCAGCTCCCGAGGCAACACCGGGGAGCTGTTTTTT.

CDR3: CATRDSSGNTIYF. In DNA, the CDR3 is TGCGCCACCCGGGACAGCTCTGGAAACACCATATATTTT. The chain recombines TRBV5-1 with TRBJ1-3; 7 positions agree with TRBD1. In germline, CDR1 is SGHRS, CDR2 YFSETQ. This CDR3 contains 13 residues. V was pared by 9 bases and J by 0 bases, with 3 bases of the junction left unmatched.

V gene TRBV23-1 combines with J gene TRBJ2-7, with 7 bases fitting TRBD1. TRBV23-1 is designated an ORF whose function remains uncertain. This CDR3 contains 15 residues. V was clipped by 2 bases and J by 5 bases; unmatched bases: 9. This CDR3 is CASSQSPDRVNEQYF. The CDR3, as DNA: TGCGCCAGCAGTCAAAGTCCTGACAGGGTCAACGAGCAGTACTTC.

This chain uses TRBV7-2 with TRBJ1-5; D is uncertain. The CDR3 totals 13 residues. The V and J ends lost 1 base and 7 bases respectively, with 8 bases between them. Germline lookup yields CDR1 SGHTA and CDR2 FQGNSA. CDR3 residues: CASSLGLEQPQHF. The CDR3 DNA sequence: TGTGCCAGCAGCTTAGGTCTGGAGCAGCCCCAGCATTTT.

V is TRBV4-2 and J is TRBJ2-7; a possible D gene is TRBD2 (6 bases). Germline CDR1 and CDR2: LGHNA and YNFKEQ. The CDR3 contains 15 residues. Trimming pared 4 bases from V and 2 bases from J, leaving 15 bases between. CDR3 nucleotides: TGTGCCAGCAGCCTCGGGGGTGGTTGGGCCTACGAGCAGTACTTC. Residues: CASSLGGGWAYEQYF.

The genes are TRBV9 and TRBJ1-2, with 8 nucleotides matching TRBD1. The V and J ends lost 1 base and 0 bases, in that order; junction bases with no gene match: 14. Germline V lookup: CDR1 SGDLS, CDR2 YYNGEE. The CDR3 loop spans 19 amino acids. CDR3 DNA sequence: TGTGCCAGCAGCGTATGGGGAGGGGACAGGCCCACCGCTAACTATGGCTACACCTTC. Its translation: CASSVWGGDRPTANYGYTF.

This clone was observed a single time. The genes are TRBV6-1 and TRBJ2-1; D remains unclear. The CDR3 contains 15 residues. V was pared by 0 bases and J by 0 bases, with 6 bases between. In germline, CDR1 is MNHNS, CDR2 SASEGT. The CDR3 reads CASSEAILSYNEQFF. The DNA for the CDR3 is TGTGCCAGCAGTGAAGCTATTCTCTCCTACAATGAGCAGTTCTTC.

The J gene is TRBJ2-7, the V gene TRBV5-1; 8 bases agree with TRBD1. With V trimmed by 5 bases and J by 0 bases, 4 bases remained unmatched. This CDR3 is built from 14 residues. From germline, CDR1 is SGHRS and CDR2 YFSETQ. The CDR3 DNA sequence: TGCGCCAGCAGATGGACAGGGAGCTCCTACGAGCAGTACTTC. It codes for CASRWTGSSYEQYF.

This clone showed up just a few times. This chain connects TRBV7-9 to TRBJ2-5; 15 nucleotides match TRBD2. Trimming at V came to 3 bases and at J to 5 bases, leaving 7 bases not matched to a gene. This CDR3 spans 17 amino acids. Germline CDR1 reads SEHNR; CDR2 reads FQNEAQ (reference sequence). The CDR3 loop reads CASSFGGLAGGLETQYF. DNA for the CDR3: TGTGCCAGCAGCTTCGGGGGACTAGCGGGGGGTCTTGAGACCCAGTACTTC.

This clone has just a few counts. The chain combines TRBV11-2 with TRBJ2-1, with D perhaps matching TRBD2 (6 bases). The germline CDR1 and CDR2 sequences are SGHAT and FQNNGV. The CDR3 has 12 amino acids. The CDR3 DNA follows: TGTGTCAACAGCTCAGGGACTTATGAGCAGTTCTTC. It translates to CVNSSGTYEQFF. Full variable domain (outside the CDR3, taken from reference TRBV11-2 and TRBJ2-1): EAGVAQSPRYKIIEKRQSVAFWCNPISGHATLYWYQQILGQGPKLLIQFQNNGVVDDSQLPKDRFSAERLKGVDSTLKIQPAKLEDSAVYLCVNSSGTYEQFFGPGTRLTVL.

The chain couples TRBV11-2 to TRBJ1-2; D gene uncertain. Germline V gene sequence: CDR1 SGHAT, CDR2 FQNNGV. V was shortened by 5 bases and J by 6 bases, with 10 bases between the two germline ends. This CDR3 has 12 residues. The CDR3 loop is CASSRERDGYTF. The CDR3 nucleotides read TGTGCCAGCAGCCGGGAGCGGGATGGCTACACCTTC.

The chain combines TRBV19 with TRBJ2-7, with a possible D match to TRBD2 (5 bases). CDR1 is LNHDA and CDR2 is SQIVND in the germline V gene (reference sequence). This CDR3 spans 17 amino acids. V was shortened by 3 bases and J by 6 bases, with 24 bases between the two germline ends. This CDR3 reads CASSIGKFGGRVREQYF. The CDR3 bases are TGTGCCAGTAGTATTGGGAAGTTTGGCGGGCGAGTCCGCGAGCAGTACTTC.